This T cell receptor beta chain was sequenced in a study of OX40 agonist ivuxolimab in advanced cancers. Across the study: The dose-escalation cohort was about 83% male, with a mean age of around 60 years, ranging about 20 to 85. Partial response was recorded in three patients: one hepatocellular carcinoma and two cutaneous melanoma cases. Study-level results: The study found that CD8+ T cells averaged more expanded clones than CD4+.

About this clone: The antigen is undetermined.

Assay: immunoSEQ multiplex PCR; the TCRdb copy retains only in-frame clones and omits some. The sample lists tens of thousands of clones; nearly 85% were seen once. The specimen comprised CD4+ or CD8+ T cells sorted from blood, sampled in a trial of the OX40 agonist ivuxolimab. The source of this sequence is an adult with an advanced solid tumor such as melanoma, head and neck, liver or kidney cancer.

Here the CDR3 DNA reads TGCGCCAGCACCCCCCCCAGGGTCAATCAGCCCCAGCATTTT. This encodes CASTPPRVNQPQHF. V and J are TRBV4-3 and TRBJ1-5; weak D call: TRBD1 (5 bases). Per germline, CDR1 LGHNA and CDR2 YSLEER. The CDR3 runs 14 residues. Trimming pared 7 bases from V and 3 bases from J, leaving 13 bases between.